This TCR beta chain was sequenced in a study of shared clonotypes between healthy human individuals. Whole-study results and caveats: Donors were few, which limited the genetic and exposure-history diversity represented. Richness estimates generally favored naive over memory subsets. The study found approximately 5% of naive CD4 clonotypes shared across a handful of donors.

CD45RO-negative, CCR7-selected cells formed the naive CD8 fraction, which excluded terminally differentiated effector memory CD45RA+ cells. Sequencing was performed with immunoSEQ multiplex PCR; in TCRdb, only in-frame clones are kept and a portion is missing. The sample records around 2.1 million clones, just over 90% being singletons. With regard to this clone: Antigen unknown.

Germline values: CDR1 MDHEN, CDR2 SYDVKM. CDR3 size: 15 residues. V shed 3 bases and J shed 6 bases, with 17 bases lying between them. Sequenced sample: naive CD8+ T cells from PBMCs. J is TRBJ1-2 and V is TRBV28, with D uncertain. The clonotype originates from a man aged 18 to 30 in good health. Some clones in this sample may be carry-over from other donors' samples. As DNA, the CDR3 is TGTGCCAGCAGTTTCGTAGTCAGTGTCCCGGATGGCTACACCTTC. Translation gives CASSFVVSVPDGYTF.